A selection of T cell receptor beta chains follows, all from one sample in a study of shared clonotypes between healthy human individuals. TCRdb keeps only in-frame clones here, not all; method: immunoSEQ multiplex PCR. The sample includes some 2.3 million clones, more than 80% of them seen just once. The sample consisted of naive CD4+ T cells from PBMCs. These receptor sequences come from a man aged 18 to 29 in good health. Some clones in this sample may be carry-over from other donors' samples. Both conserved end residues are part of each CDR3.

J gene	V gene	CDR3 protein
TRBJ2-5	TRBV19	CASSTGQETQYF
TRBJ2-7	TRBV30	CAWSYGSPPEQYF
TRBJ1-5	TRBV27	CASSLSRVDQPQHF
TRBJ1-2	TRBV6-1	CASSAGQNLGYGYTF
TRBJ1-1	TRBV7-9	CASSLIGQGMPFF
TRBJ2-1	TRBV7-9	CASSLVSGSYNEQFF
TRBJ2-7	TRBV28	CASSSTGMALSPYEQYF
TRBJ2-1	TRBV25-1	CASSDPWALGAVNEQFF
TRBJ2-7	TRBV4-2	CASSKNREGAYEQYF
TRBJ2-1	TRBV28	CASSLLSGNEQFF